This T cell receptor (beta chain) was captured by sequencing in a study of blood T cell repertoires in COVID-19. The wider study: The United States, Italy and Spain were the sources of the acute and convalescent COVID-19 samples.

Deletions cut 6 bases from V and 1 base from J, with 10 bases between. This CDR3 is built from 14 residues. CDR1 and CDR2 from the germline V gene are KGHDR and SFDVKD. The protocol was immunoSEQ multiplex PCR, while the TCRdb copy is restricted to in-frame clones and leaves out a portion. Counted here are around 350,000 clones, around 87% occurring once; the ten biggest clones make up around 3%. The sample was peripheral blood. The source of this sequence is a human donor in a cohort sampled during active COVID-19. The chain links TRBV24-1 to TRBJ2-3, with TRBD1 as a possible D gene (6 bases). This chain's CDR3 is CATSSAGGTDTQYF. DNA of the CDR3: TGTGCCACCAGTTCCGCAGGGGGCACAGATACGCAGTATTTT.